The clone carrying this TCR beta chain showed up just a few times. What it recognizes is unknown. Germline assignment: CDR1 SEHNR and CDR2 FQNEAQ (reference sequence). V dropped 5 bases and J dropped 2 bases, with 13 bases sitting between them. This CDR3 region has 14 residues. This record belongs to a study of T cells in Graves' hyperthyroidism and ophthalmopathy. RNA transcripts provided the source from which TCR beta CDR3 regions were amplified. HTBI primers drove first-round RT-PCR of the TCR CDR3. One entry per CDR3 protein, called by TCRdb with MiXCR from the multiplex PCR reads. The sample contains nearly 600,000 distinct CDR3 sequences, 11% to 15% of which appear only once. Findings and limits, study-wide: Clonotypes that were expanded in thyroid above 0.001 mostly appeared in blood too.

The receptor was derived from a woman under 30 with Graves' ophthalmopathy. The chain couples TRBV7-9 to TRBJ2-7; TRBD1 or TRBD2 may be the D gene (7 bases each). Material for sequencing was blood. The CDR3 reads CASSPQGGPYEQYF. CDR3 in DNA: TGTGCCAGCAGCCCCCAGGGGGGGCCCTACGAGCAGTACTTC. The entire variable domain, with the rest obtained from reference TRBV7-9 and TRBJ2-7, is as follows: DTGVSQNPRHKITKRGQNVTFRCDPISEHNRLYWYRQTLGQGPEFLTYFQNEAQLEKSRLLSDRFSAERPKGSFSTLEIQRTEQGDSAMYLCASSPQGGPYEQYFGPGTRLTVT.